The clone carrying this T cell receptor beta chain occurred a few times. Antigen: not known. CDR1 is SGDLS, CDR2 YYNGEE, per germline. The trim removed 0 bases at V and 1 base at J, leaving 0 bases unmatched. This CDR3 comprises 15 residues. The sample is drawn from a study of T cell repertoires in cytomegalovirus infection. Study-wide results and caveats: Carriers of CMV plus the relevant HLA were identified by cumulative public TCR beta family frequency.

MiXCR, run by TCRdb on the reads, gives a single entry per CDR3 protein. The sample carries roughly 250,000 distinct CDR3 sequences, over 20% recorded once. The TCR originated in a human donor in good health (CMV status not recorded). Some clones in this sample may be carry-over from other donors' samples. The chain recombines TRBV9 with TRBJ1-4; 7 bases agree with TRBD1. The sequenced sample was CD8+ T cells from PBMCs. The DNA for the CDR3 is TGTGCCAGCAGCGTAGGACAGGGAACTAATGAAAAACTGTTTTTT. Protein: CASSVGQGTNEKLFF.